This entry features one T cell receptor (beta chain) sequence. This clonotype was counted at least ten times. The antigen it binds to is not known. Per-nucleotide qualities are absent, and no much larger clonotype sits a single base away. The CDR3, from cysteine to phenylalanine, totals 14 residues. Only the CDR3 portion is preserved as DNA: 42 bases, with reading frame beginning at the first base. V is clipped by 0 bases and J by 8 bases, and the sequence between their germline boundaries is 11 bases long. This record comes from a study of identical twins (dated by TCRdb to 2016 to 2018). In terms of the full investigation: The study deep-sequenced TCR alpha and beta repertoires from monozygotic twins, unrelated adults of various ages and cord blood to test whether fetal clonotypes persist. To rule out contamination, the twin experiments were replicated at different times with different library preparation protocols.

Libraries were made using 5' RACE. TCRdb records Illumina HiSeq 2000 as the sequencer. Template switching introduced a universal primer binding site; the final cDNA contained a unique molecular identifier, enabling accurate counting of TCR cDNA molecules. Specific primers in the conserved constant-segment region were used to synthesize first-strand cDNA for the TCR alpha and beta chains. Each cDNA library was double barcoded, with a SMART-Mk sample barcode plus Illumina barcodes, to control for contamination. TruSeq adapter sequences and Illumina sample barcodes were added in two successive PCR steps. The Illumina HiSeq platform was used with custom primers to sequence TCR alpha and beta cDNA libraries. From the authors' description of their analysis: Unique molecular identifiers were extracted from raw reads with MiGEC, and CDR3 positions were determined with MiXCR. For each individual, recombination models were inferred using an EM algorithm with the repgenHMM and IGoR tools. The tcR package in R was used for shared clonotype analysis, with sharing normalized by the product of cloneset sizes. Out-of-frame nonproductive sequences were analyzed to study raw recombination free of thymic and clonal selection effects. TCRdb reran the public reads through fastp at Q25 and MiXCR, keeping productive beta chains. Entries that share a CDR3 protein sequence are merged under the most common genes and DNA. The V and J calls and clone size are TCRdb's, not the authors'. Recorded for this sample are approximately 690,000 distinct CDR3 sequences; 5.5% to 6.5% of them occurred a single time. Roughly 2% of the sample is held by the ten biggest clonotypes.

Results and caveats for the whole study, not just this receptor: Because the same donors could not be followed over many years, conclusions were based on cross-sectional statistical analysis. Compared with coincidental sharing between unrelated individuals, an excess of low generation-probability sequences was observed among out-of-frame TCR alpha sequences shared between twins. Zero-insertion analyses could be partly confounded by invariant T cells such as MAIT and iNKT, though diverse VJ usage argued against such confounding for most clonotypes. In monozygotic twins, recombination models systematically underestimated out-of-frame TCR alpha sharing, but the models matched the sharing seen between unrelated individuals. The excess sharing between twins in beta out-of-frame sequences was weaker because fewer shared sequences reduced the signal-to-noise ratio. Fewer insertions were carried by abundant cord blood beta clonotypes; a weaker similar trend was observed in young adult naive repertoires, while no such trend was observed in memory repertoires.

Every donor was a healthy Caucasian. The study also sequenced three unrelated non-twin adults: a male aged 18 to 30, a male aged 50 to 60 and a female aged 50 to 60. Using Miltenyi CD45RO+ enrichment and human naive T-cell isolation kits, memory (CD45RO+) and naive T cells were isolated from PBMC. The chain was built from TRBV12-3 or TRBV12-4 and TRBJ2-1, with no D gene named confidently. This TCR derives from a man younger than 30 in good health. Sequenced material: naive T cells sorted from blood. Sample cell subset or site, as interpreted from the label and publication: cells isolated with a human naive T-cell isolation kit. The sequenced DNA: TGTGCCAGCAGTTTAGCGGGGTCATGGGATGAGCAGTTCTTC. Its coded protein is CASSLAGSWDEQFF.